This TCR beta chain was identified in a study of blood T cell repertoires in COVID-19. Study in general: COVID-19 samples, acute and convalescent, were from the United States, Italy and Spain. T cells, B-cell-depleted T cells, or PBMCs supplied cDNA or gDNA.

This clone was detected only a few times. From germline, CDR1 is SGHAT and CDR2 FQNNGV. The CDR3 is 13 amino acids. V lost 1 base, J lost 4 bases, and 5 bases lay in between. In the authors' methods: Estimation of nucleated cell counts was performed using reference gene primer amplification. Here immunoSEQ multiplex PCR was the method, and the copy in TCRdb shows in-frame clones only, minus some. The V and J calls and clone size come from that table; D and trimming were worked out from the DNA. This table has some 53,000 clones, about 90% appearing once. The J gene is TRBJ2-1, the V gene TRBV11-2; no clear D gene. The receptor was isolated from a human donor in a cohort sampled during active COVID-19. Sequencing input: peripheral blood. CDR3 bases: TGTGCCAGCAGCTTAGTTCCATACAATGAGCAGTTCTTC. As protein: CASSLVPYNEQFF.